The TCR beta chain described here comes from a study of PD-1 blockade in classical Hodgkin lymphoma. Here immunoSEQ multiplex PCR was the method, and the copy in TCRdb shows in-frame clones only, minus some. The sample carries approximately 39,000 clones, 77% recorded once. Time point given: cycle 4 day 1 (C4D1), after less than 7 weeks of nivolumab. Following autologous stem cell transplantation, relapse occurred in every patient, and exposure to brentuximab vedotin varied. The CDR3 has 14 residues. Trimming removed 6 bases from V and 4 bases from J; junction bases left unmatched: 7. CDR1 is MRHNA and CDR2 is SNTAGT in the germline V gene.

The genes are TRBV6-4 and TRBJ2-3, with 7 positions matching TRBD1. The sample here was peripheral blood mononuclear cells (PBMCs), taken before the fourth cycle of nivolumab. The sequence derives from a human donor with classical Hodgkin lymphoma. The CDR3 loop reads CASSDRAQSDTQYF. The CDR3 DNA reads TGTGCCAGCAGCGACAGGGCCCAGTCAGATACGCAGTATTTT.